Detailed here is one TCR beta chain. The sample comes from a study of blood T cell repertoires in COVID-19. Within 2 weeks before study entry, exposed participants met a COVID-19 case. Using immunoSEQ multiplex PCR, the repertoire was profiled, and TCRdb retains in-frame clones only, with some absent. The sample shows 250,000 or so clones, 85% to 90% of them seen only once. With 1 base removed from V and 6 bases from J, the gap between germline ends came to 8 bases. This CDR3 region has 12 residues. CDR1 is SGHKS, CDR2 YYEKEE, per germline (reference sequence). V gene TRBV5-5 combines with J gene TRBJ2-7, with D perhaps TRBD1 (6 bases). The sequenced material came from PBMCs or T cells enriched from blood (not recorded which). This sequence originates from a man aged 45-60 years who had been exposed to COVID-19. This CDR3 is CASSLIGGEQYV. The CDR3 DNA is TGTGCCAGCAGCTTGATAGGGGGCGAGCAGTACGTC.